These 22 T cell receptor beta chains share one sample of origin, sequenced in a study of cytomegalovirus exposure and HLA in healthy donors. Assay used: immunoSEQ multiplex PCR; TCRdb lists only in-frame clones, some missing. The sample includes some 320,000 clones, around 87% of them seen just once. Sequencing used PBMCs. All receptors come from a woman aged 25 to 39 in good health and CMV-seropositive.

The chain recombines TRBV2 with TRBJ2-4; perhaps TRBD2 as D (7 bases). The CDR3 totals 14 residues. CDR1 is SNHLY and CDR2 is FYNNEI in the germline V gene. The germline V and J ends were trimmed by 3 bases and 7 bases, with 13 bases remaining between them. This chain's CDR3 is CASSEGGAMNIQYF. The CDR3 DNA sequence: TGTGCCAGCAGTGAGGGGGGGGCTATGAACATTCAGTACTTC.

The chain couples TRBV5-8 to TRBJ1-2, with 8 bases aligning to TRBD1. CDR1 is SGHTS and CDR2 is YDEGEE in the germline V gene. The CDR3 has 14 amino acids. The J segment lost 5 bases and the V segment lost 5 bases, leaving 8 bases of the junction unmatched. DNA for the CDR3: TGTGCCAGCAGGAAACTGACAGGGGCATATGGCTACACCTTC. Translating gives CASRKLTGAYGYTF.

In its sample, this clone was seen once. The chain couples TRBV15 to TRBJ2-2; TRBD1 matches at 7 bases. With 0 bases clipped from V and 7 bases from J, the junction kept 5 bases outside the gene matches. Germline V gives CDR1 LNHNV, CDR2 YYDKDF (reference sequence). The CDR3 spans 15 residues. The CDR3 DNA reads as TGTGCCACCAGCAGAGAAAGGGGGCGCATCGGGGAGCTGTTTTTT. Residues: CATSRERGRIGELFF.

V and J are TRBV7-2 and TRBJ2-7; 7 bases are a match to TRBD2. This CDR3 has 16 amino acids. With V trimmed by 5 bases and J by 3 bases, 13 bases remained unmatched. CDR1 is SGHTA, CDR2 FQGNSA, per germline. CDR3 residues: CASSAGGGEGLYEQYF. CDR3 sequence (DNA): TGTGCCAGCAGCGCAGGCGGAGGGGAGGGGCTCTACGAGCAGTACTTC.

The chain combines TRBV29-1 with TRBJ2-1, with 8 nucleotides matching TRBD2. CDR1 and CDR2 (germline): SQVTM, ANQGSEA. With V trimmed by 7 bases and J by 3 bases, 11 bases remained unmatched. CDR3 size: 15 residues. The CDR3 nucleotides read TGCAGCGCCAAAGACCTAGCGGGCGACTACAATGAGCAGTTCTTC. It is translated as CSAKDLAGDYNEQFF.

The V and J genes are TRBV7-2 and TRBJ2-7; 10 bases match TRBD2. The ends lost 5 bases at V and 3 bases at J; junction bases unmatched: 10. This CDR3 contains 16 residues. Germline V lookup: CDR1 SGHTA, CDR2 FQGNSA. The CDR3 coding sequence is TGTGCCAGCAGCCGAATATCCCCTAGCGGGAGCTACGAGCAGTACTTC. Protein: CASSRISPSGSYEQYF.

The genes are TRBV10-3 and TRBJ1-2, with D possibly matching TRBD1 (5 bases). The germline V and J ends were trimmed by 3 bases and 0 bases, with 11 bases remaining between them. Germline V gives CDR1 ENHRY, CDR2 SYGVKD. The CDR3 is 15 residues long. CDR3 nucleotides: TGTGCCATCAGTGAAAAACAGGCCGCTAACTATGGCTACACCTTC. It translates to CAISEKQAANYGYTF.

The genes are TRBV9 and TRBJ1-3; D unresolved. Germline V lookup: CDR1 SGDLS, CDR2 YYNGEE. This CDR3 comprises 15 residues. V was pared by 0 bases and J by 0 bases, with 7 bases between. In DNA, the CDR3 is TGTGCCAGCAGCGTAGACGGAGACTCTGGAAACACCATATATTTT. This gives the protein CASSVDGDSGNTIYF.

A few counts support this clone. V is TRBV7-6 and J is TRBJ1-1; D is possibly TRBD1 (5 bases). The germline gives CDR1 SGHVS, CDR2 FNYEAQ. The CDR3 length is 14 residues. Trimming took off 2 bases at V and 10 bases at J, with 17 bases between the two ends. The CDR3 DNA is TGTGCCAGCAGCTTAACCTCGGGGGTGAGGCGAGCTTTCTTT. It is translated as CASSLTSGVRRAFF.

The rearrangement links TRBV27 to TRBJ1-2; D is uncertain. The germline gives CDR1 MNHEY, CDR2 SMNVEV (reference sequence). The CDR3 extends over 13 amino acids. Trimming took off 2 bases at V and 4 bases at J, with 8 bases between the two ends. The CDR3 spells CASSLTAFYGYTF. DNA for the CDR3: TGTGCCAGCAGTTTAACAGCTTTCTATGGCTACACCTTC.

V usage is TRBV27 and J usage is TRBJ2-1; 11 bases align to TRBD2. V dropped 9 bases and J dropped 7; count of bases not matched to a gene: 8. Germline V lookup: CDR1 MNHEY, CDR2 SMNVEV (reference sequence). There are 14 residues in the CDR3. The CDR3, as DNA: TGTGCCAGTTTAGCGGGAGGGCCCCCAAATGAGCAGTTCTTC. It encodes CASLAGGPPNEQFF.

The chain joins TRBV10-2 to TRBJ2-1, with D unresolved. The germline CDR1 and CDR2 sequences are WSHSY and SAAADI. Trimming took 4 bases from V and 7 from J, leaving 11 bases between them. The CDR3 has 13 residues. CDR3 DNA: TGCGCCAGCAGTGCCTCCTGGGCTAATGAGCAGTTCTTC. Translating gives CASSASWANEQFF.

The V call is TRBV7-3, the J call TRBJ2-5; D remains ambiguous. V lost 5 bases, J lost 5 bases, and 15 bases lay in between. CDR1 and CDR2 (germline): SGHTA, FQGTGA. The length of the CDR3 is 14 residues. CDR3 coding DNA: TGTGCCAGCAGCCCCCTGAGGTCCGGGGAGACCCAGTACTTC. Its protein is CASSPLRSGETQYF. Full variable domain (rest looked up from reference TRBV7-3 and TRBJ2-5): GAGVSQTPSNKVTEKGKYVELRCDPISGHTALYWYRQSLGQGPEFLIYFQGTGAADDSGLPNDRFFAVRPEGSVSTLKIQRTERGDSAVYLCASSPLRSGETQYFGPGTRLLVL.

The V and J genes are TRBV7-8 and TRBJ2-7, with D perhaps TRBD2 (6 bases). Trimming cost V 3 bases and J 2 bases, with 14 bases left between them. CDR1 and CDR2 from the germline V gene are SGHVS and FQNEAQ. The CDR3 has 15 amino acids. CDR3 sequence (DNA): TGTGCCAGCAGCTTCGGGGGTTCTCCCCCCTACGAGCAGTACTTC. Its protein product is CASSFGGSPPYEQYF.

This sequence joins TRBV28 and TRBJ2-7; D tentatively fits TRBD1 or TRBD2 (5 bases each). The CDR3 has 13 amino acids. Germline V lookup: CDR1 MDHEN, CDR2 SYDVKM. V lost 7 bases to trimming and J lost 2 bases, with 12 bases between them. CDR3 sequence: CASTRGGPYEQYF. The CDR3, as DNA: TGTGCCAGCACCCGGGGCGGGCCCTACGAGCAGTACTTC.

This chain links TRBV5-1 with TRBJ2-7, with D maybe TRBD1 (5 bases). V was pared by 3 bases and J by 0 bases, with 13 bases between. The CDR3 sequence is 15 residues long. Germline loops: CDR1 SGHRS, CDR2 YFSETQ. CDR3 nucleotides: TGCGCCAGCAGCTACAGACAGCCTAGCTCCTACGAGCAGTACTTC. Its protein is CASSYRQPSSYEQYF.

The chain recombines TRBV30 with TRBJ1-5; D might be TRBD1 (5 bases). V lost 2 bases and J lost 5, with 10 bases in between. The CDR3 loop spans 13 amino acids. CDR1 GTSNPN and CDR2 SVGIG come from the germline V gene (reference sequence). CDR3 sequence reads: CAWSQGEDQPQHF. The CDR3 DNA follows: TGTGCCTGGAGTCAGGGTGAGGATCAGCCCCAGCATTTT.

This sequence joins TRBV25-1 and TRBJ2-2; TRBD2 is a possible D gene (6 bases). The germline V gene encodes CDR1 MGHDK and CDR2 SYGVNS. V gave up 4 bases and J gave up 0 bases, with 18 bases separating them. The CDR3 extends over 18 amino acids. DNA for the CDR3: TGTGCCAGCAGTGCCCTCACCCCCCCGGGGGCGAACACCGGGGAGCTGTTTTTT. Encoded protein: CASSALTPPGANTGELFF. The whole variable domain, remainder taken from reference TRBV25-1 and TRBJ2-2, is EADIYQTPRYLVIGTGKKITLECSQTMGHDKMYWYQQDPGMELHLIHYSYGVNSTEKGDLSSESTVSRIRTEHFPLTLESARPSHTSQYLCASSALTPPGANTGELFFGEGSRLTVL.

A single count supports this clone. This sequence joins TRBV9 and TRBJ2-1, with TRBD2 identical over 9 bases. V was clipped by 6 bases and J by 7 bases; unmatched bases: 17. The germline gives CDR1 SGDLS, CDR2 YYNGEE. The CDR3 sequence is 17 residues long. CDR3 loop: CASNADRGGVERNEQFF. CDR3 nucleotides: TGTGCCAGCAACGCGGACCGCGGGGGGGTAGAAAGGAATGAGCAGTTCTTC.

The rearrangement joins TRBV4-3 to TRBJ2-3; the D gene is possibly TRBD1 (5 bases). Trimming removed 0 bases from V and 3 bases from J, with 10 bases in between. Germline CDR1 LGHNA, CDR2 YSLEER. This CDR3 has 15 residues. The CDR3 nucleotides read TGCGCCAGCAGCCAAGAAGGGGTTGCAACAGATACGCAGTATTTT. It translates to CASSQEGVATDTQYF.

CDR3 sequence: CASSYDRDRDHEQYF. In DNA form, the CDR3 reads TGTGCCAGCAGTTACGACCGGGACAGGGATCACGAGCAGTACTTC. The V call is TRBV6-6, the J call TRBJ2-7; 9 positions agree with TRBD1. CDR1 and CDR2 (germline): MNHNY, SVGAGI (reference sequence). CDR3 length: 15 residues. V trimming: 2 bases; J trimming: 5 bases; junction bases outside the gene matches: 7.

The V gene is TRBV4-2, the J gene TRBJ2-7; a weak D match, TRBD1 (6 bases). The CDR3 sequence is 13 residues long. CDR1 and CDR2 from the germline V gene are LGHNA and YNFKEQ. With 1 base removed from V and 5 bases from J, the gap between germline ends came to 9 bases. CDR3 residues: CASSQVGGDEQYF. For the CDR3, the DNA is TGTGCCAGCAGCCAAGTTGGGGGCGACGAGCAGTACTTC.